Each of the 6 T cell receptor beta chains below was sequenced from the same sample in a study of T cells in Graves' hyperthyroidism and ophthalmopathy. The TCR beta CDR3 regions underwent amplification using RNA transcripts as the source. In the first-round RT-PCR of the TCR CDR3, the HTBI primer set was used. TCRdb recomputed calls from the multiplex PCR reads with MiXCR, one row per CDR3 protein. Among 400,000 or so distinct CDR3 sequences listed, about 14% were seen once. The source material was blood. The receptors stem from a man aged 45 to 65 with Graves' ophthalmopathy.

CDR3 coding DNA: TGTGCCAGCAGCTTAGGCGGGGCGCTACGTAAAGGGACAGATACGCAGTATTTT. Translated, it gives CASSLGGALRKGTDTQYF. The rearrangement uses TRBV7-9 and TRBJ2-3, with D tentatively TRBD2 (6 bases). Per the germline V gene, CDR1 is SEHNR and CDR2 is FQNEAQ (reference sequence). Trimming cost V 1 base and J 3 bases, with 20 bases left between them. This CDR3 has 18 amino acids.

The V and J genes are TRBV24-1 and TRBJ2-7; 9 nucleotides match TRBD2. CDR3 length: 17 amino acids. In germline, CDR1 is KGHDR, CDR2 SFDVKD. V was clipped by 4 bases and J by 3 bases; unmatched bases: 12. CDR3 DNA: TGTGCCACCAGTGACCCCTCAGCGGGAGGCCCCTTCTACGAGCAGTACTTC. The encoded protein is CATSDPSAGGPFYEQYF.

The CDR3 loop reads CASSVTGTRVNEQFF. The CDR3 bases are TGTGCCAGCAGCGTTACCGGGACTAGGGTTAATGAGCAGTTCTTC. This chain connects TRBV5-4 to TRBJ2-1; TRBD2 matches at 8 bases. Looked up from germline, CDR1 is SGHNT and CDR2 is YYREEE (reference sequence). The CDR3 sequence is 15 residues long. With V trimmed by 4 bases and J by 7 bases, 10 bases remained unmatched.

The sample holds many counts of this clonotype. The chain's CDR3 is CASSLLRSSYNEQFF. In nucleotides, the CDR3 is TGTGCCAGCAGCTTATTGCGCAGCTCCTACAATGAGCAGTTCTTC. The V call is TRBV7-9, the J call TRBJ2-1, with D unclear. This CDR3 contains 15 residues. Germline V lookup: CDR1 SEHNR, CDR2 FQNEAQ (reference sequence). V was cut by 2 bases and J by 0 bases, with 8 bases left in between.

The chain combines TRBV4-1 with TRBJ2-5; 7 nucleotides line up with TRBD2. The CDR3 has 17 amino acids. V trimming: 0 bases; J trimming: 2 bases; junction bases outside the gene matches: 9. Per the germline V gene, CDR1 is MGHRA and CDR2 is YSYEKL. This chain's CDR3 is CASSQDPGPSGQETQYF. The CDR3 DNA sequence: TGCGCCAGCAGCCAAGATCCCGGCCCTAGCGGTCAAGAGACCCAGTACTTC.

J is TRBJ2-7 and V is TRBV20-1; TRBD2 aligns across 14 bases. The CDR3 consists of 16 residues. Germline V gives CDR1 DFQATT, CDR2 SNEGSKA (reference sequence). J gave up 7 bases and V 3 bases, and 11 bases lay outside the gene matches. The CDR3 loop is CSASALGLAGVSEQYF. CDR3 nucleotides: TGCAGTGCTAGCGCCCTGGGACTAGCGGGAGTAAGTGAGCAGTACTTC.